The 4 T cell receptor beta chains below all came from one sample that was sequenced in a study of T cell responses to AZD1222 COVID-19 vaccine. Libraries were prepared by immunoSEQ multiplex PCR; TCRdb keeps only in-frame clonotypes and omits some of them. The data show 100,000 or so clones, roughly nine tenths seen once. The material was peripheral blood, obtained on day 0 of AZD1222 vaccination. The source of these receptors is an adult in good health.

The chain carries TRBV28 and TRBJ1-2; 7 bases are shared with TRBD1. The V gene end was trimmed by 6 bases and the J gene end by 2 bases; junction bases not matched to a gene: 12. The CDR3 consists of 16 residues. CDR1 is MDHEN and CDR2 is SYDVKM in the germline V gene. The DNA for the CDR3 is TGTGCCAGCAGAGGACGAAAGGGGACAGTCAACTATGGCTACACCTTC. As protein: CASRGRKGTVNYGYTF.

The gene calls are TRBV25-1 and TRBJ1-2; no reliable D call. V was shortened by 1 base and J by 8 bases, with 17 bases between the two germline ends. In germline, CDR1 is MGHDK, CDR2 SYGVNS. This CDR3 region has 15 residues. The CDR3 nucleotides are TGTGCCAGCAGTGAATTTGGTCAGAAAGTTAGCGGCTACACCTTC. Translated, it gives CASSEFGQKVSGYTF.

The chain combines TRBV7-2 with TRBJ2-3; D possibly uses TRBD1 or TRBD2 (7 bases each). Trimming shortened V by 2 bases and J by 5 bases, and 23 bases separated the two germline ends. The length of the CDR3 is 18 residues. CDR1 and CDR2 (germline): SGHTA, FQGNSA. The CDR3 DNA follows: TGTGCCAGCAGCTTAAAACCTCCGGAGGCAGGGGGGGGAGATACGCAGTATTTT. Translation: CASSLKPPEAGGGDTQYF.

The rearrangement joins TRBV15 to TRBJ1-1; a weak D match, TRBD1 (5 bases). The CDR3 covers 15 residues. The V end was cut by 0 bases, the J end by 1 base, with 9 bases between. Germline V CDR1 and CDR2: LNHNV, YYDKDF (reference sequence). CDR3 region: CATSRDSQGNTEAFF. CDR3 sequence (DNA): TGTGCCACCAGCAGAGATAGCCAGGGGAACACTGAAGCTTTCTTT.